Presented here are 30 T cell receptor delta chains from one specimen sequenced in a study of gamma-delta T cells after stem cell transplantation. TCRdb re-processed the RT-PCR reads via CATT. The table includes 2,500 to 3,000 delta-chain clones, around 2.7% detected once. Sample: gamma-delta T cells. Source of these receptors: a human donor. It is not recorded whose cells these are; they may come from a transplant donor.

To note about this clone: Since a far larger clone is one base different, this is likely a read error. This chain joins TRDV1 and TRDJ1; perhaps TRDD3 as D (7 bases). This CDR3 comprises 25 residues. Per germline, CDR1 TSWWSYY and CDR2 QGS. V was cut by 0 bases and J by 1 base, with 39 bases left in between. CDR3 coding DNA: TGTGCTCTTGGGGAACTAGTCTCCTACGACCGGGGGATCATTATACCTTGGGGAGCCACCGATAAACTCATCTTT. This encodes CALGELVSYDRGIIIPWGATDKLIF.

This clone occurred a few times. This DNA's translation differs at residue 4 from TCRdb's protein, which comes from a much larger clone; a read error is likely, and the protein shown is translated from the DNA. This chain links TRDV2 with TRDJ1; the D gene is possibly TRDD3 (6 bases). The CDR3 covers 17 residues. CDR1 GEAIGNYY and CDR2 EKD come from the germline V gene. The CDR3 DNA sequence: TGTGCCTGTGGCACCGTGGCGCGGCAGGGGGAGACCGATAAACTCATCTTT. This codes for CACGTVARQGETDKLIF.

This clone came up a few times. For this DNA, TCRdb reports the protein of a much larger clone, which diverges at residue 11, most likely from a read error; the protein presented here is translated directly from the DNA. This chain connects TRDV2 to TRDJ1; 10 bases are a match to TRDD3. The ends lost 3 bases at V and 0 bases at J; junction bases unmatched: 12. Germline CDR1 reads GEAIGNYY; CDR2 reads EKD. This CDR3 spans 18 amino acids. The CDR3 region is CACDGIRLGDADTDKLIF. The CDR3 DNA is TGTGCCTGTGACGGGATCCGACTGGGGGATGCGGACACCGATAAACTCATCTTT.

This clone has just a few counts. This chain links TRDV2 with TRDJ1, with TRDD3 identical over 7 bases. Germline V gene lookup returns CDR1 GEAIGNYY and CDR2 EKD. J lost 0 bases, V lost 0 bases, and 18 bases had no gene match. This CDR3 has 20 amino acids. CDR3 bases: TGTGCCTGTGACACCGTCTCGGGAAGTGGGGGAACCCTGTACACCGATAAACTCATCTTT. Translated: CACDTVSGSGGTLYTDKLIF.

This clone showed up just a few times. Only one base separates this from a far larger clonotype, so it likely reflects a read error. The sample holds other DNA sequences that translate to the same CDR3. This chain's CDR3 is CACDTVATGGYTDKLIF. The CDR3 DNA reads TGTGCCTGTGACACGGTCGCAACTGGGGGATACACGGATAAACTCATCTTT. The genes are TRDV2 and TRDJ1; 12 bases fit TRDD3. CDR1 and CDR2 (germline): GEAIGNYY, EKD. The CDR3 sequence is 17 residues long.

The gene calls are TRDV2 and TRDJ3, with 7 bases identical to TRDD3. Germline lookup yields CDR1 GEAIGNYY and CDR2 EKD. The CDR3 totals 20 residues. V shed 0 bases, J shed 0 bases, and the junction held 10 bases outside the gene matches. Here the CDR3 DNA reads TGTGCCTGTGACACCGTGTCTGGGGGGTCCAGCTCCTGGGACACCCGACAGATGTTTTTC. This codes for CACDTVSGGSSSWDTRQMFF.

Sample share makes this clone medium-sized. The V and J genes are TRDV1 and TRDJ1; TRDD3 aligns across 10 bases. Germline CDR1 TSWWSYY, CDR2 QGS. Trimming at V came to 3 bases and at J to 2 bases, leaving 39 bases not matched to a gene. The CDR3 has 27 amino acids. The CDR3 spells CALGDYYSGAFLLYWGMRGHGTDKLIF. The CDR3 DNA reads TGTGCTCTTGGGGACTATTACTCCGGGGCCTTCCTCCTCTACTGGGGGATGCGGGGGCATGGAACCGATAAACTCATCTTT.

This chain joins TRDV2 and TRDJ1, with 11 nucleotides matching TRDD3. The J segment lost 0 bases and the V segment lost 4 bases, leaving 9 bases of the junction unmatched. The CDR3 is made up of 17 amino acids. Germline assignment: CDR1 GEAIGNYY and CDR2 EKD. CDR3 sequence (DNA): TGTGCCTGTGAAGCGATGGGGGATACGCGGTACACCGATAAACTCATCTTT. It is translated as CACEAMGDTRYTDKLIF.

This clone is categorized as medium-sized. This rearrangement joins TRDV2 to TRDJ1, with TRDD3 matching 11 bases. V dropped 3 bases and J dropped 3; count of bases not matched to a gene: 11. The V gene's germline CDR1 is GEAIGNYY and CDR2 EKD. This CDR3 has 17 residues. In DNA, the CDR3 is TGTGCCTGTGACTCAGTGGGGGATACGGTTGGGTCCGATAAACTCATCTTT. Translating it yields CACDSVGDTVGSDKLIF.

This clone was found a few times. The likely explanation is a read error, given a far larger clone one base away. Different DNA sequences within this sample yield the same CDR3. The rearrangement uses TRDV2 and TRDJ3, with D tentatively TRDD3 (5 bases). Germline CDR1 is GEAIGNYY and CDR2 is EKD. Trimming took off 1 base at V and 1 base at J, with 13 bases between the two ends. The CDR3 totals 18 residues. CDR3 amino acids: CACDTVRISSWDTRQMFF. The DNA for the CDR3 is TGTGCCTGTGACACTGTGAGGATAAGTTCCTGGGACACCCGACAGATGTTTTTC.

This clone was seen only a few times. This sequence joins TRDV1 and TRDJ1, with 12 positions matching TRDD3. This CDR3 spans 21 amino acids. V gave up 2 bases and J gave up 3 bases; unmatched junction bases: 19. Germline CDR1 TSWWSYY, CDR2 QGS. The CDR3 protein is CALGETPTYRVLGDTPDKLIF. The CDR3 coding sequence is TGTGCTCTTGGGGAAACTCCTACTTATCGAGTACTGGGGGATACTCCCGATAAACTCATCTTT.

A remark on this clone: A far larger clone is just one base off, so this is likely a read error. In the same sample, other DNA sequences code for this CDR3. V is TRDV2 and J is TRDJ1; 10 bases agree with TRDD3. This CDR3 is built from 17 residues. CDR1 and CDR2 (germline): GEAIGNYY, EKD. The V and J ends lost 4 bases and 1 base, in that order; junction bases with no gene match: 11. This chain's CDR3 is CACDTLLGDHLTDKLIF. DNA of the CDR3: TGTGCCTGTGATACATTACTGGGGGATCACCTCACCGATAAACTCATCTTT.

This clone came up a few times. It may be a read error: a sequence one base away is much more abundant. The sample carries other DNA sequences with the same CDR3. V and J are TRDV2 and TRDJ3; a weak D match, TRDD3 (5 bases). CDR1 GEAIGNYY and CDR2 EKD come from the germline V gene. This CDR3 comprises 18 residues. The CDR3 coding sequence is TGTGCCTGTGACACCGGGGACCCTCTGACCTGGGACACCCGGCAGATGTTTTTC. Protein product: CACDTGDPLTWDTRQMFF.

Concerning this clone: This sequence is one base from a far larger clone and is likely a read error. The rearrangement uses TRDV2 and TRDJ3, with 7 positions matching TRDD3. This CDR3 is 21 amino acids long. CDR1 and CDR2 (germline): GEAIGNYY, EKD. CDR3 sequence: CACDTPPRGSPSDWGTRQMFF. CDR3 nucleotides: TGTGCCTGTGACACCCCCCCCCGGGGGAGTCCCTCGGACTGGGGCACCCGACAGATGTTTTTC.

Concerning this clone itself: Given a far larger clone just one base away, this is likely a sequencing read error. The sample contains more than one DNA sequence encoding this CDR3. In DNA, the CDR3 is TGTGCCTGCGACGCGCTTACAGAAGTTGGTAGTTCTACCGATAAACTCATCTTT. Translation: CACDALTEVGSSTDKLIF. The gene calls are TRDV2 and TRDJ1; D call uncertain. In germline, CDR1 is GEAIGNYY, CDR2 EKD. The germline V and J ends were trimmed by 7 bases and 2 bases, with 28 bases remaining between them. The CDR3 is made up of 18 amino acids.

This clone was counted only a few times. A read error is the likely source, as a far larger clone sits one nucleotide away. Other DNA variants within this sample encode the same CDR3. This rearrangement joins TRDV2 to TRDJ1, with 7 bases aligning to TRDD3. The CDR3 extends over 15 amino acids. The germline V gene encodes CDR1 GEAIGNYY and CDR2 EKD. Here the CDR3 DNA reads TGTGCCTGTGACACAGTTGGGGGAGACACCGATAAACTTATCTTT. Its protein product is CACDTVGGDTDKLIF.

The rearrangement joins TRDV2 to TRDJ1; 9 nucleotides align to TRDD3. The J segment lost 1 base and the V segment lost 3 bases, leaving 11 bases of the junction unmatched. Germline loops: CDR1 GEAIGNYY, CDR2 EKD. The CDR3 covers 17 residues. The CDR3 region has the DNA TGTGCCTGTGACGACGTACTGGGGGAACCTACCACCGATAAACTCATCTTT. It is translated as CACDDVLGEPTTDKLIF.

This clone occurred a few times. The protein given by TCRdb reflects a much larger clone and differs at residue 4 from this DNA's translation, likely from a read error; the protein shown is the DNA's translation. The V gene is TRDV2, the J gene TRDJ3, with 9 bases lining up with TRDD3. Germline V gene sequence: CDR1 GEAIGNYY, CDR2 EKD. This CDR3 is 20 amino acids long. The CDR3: CACYTPGGSPSSWDTRQMFF. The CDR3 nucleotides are TGTGCCTGTTACACACCTGGGGGATCCCCGAGCTCCTGGGACACCCGACAGATGTTTTTC.

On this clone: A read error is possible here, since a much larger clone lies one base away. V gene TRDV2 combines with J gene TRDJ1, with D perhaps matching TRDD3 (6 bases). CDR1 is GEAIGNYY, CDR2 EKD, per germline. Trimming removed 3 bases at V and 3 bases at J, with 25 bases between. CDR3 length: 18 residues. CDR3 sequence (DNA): TGTGCCTGTGACCGACTTCCCTCCCTTAGGGGGAACGCCGATAAACTCATCTTT. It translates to CACDRLPSLRGNADKLIF.

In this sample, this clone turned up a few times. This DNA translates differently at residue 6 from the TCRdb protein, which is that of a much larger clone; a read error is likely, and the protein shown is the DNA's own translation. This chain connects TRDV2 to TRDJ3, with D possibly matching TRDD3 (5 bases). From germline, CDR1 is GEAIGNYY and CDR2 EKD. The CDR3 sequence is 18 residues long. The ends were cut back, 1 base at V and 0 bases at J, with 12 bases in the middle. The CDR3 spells CACDTRGASSWDTRQMFF. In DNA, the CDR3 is TGTGCCTGTGACACGCGGGGAGCGAGCTCCTGGGACACCCGACAGATGTTTTTC.

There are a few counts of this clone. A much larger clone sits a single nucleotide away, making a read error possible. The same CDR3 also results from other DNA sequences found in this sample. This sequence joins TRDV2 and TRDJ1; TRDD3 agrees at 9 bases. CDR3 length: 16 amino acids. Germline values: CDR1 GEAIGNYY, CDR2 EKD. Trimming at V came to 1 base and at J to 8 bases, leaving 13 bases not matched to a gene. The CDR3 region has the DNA TGTGCCTGTGACACGCTGGGGGATCTTAAGGGCGACAAACTCATCTTT. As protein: CACDTLGDLKGDKLIF.

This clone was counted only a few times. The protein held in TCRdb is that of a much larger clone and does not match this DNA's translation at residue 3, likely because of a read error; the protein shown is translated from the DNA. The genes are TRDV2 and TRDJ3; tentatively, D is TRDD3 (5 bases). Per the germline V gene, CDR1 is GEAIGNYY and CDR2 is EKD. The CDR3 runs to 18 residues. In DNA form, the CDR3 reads TGTGCCTGGGACACCGTGAGGATAAGTTCCTGGGACACCCGACAGATGTTTTTC. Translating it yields CAWDTVRISSWDTRQMFF.

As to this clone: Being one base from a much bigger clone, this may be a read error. Written as DNA, the CDR3 is TGTGCCTGTGACACCGTAGGGGGCACCGATAAACCCATCTTT. It is translated as CACDTVGGTDKPIF. The V and J genes are TRDV2 and TRDJ1; perhaps TRDD3 as D (5 bases). CDR1 and CDR2 (germline): GEAIGNYY, EKD. The CDR3 contains 14 residues.

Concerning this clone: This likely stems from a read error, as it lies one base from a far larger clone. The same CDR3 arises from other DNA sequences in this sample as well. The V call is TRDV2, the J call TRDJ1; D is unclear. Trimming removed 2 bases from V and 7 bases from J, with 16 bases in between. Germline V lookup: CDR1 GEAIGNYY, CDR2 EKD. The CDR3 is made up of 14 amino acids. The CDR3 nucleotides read TGTGCCTGTGACAAGCTAGGATCGACGGGTAAACTCATCTTT. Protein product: CACDKLGSTGKLIF.

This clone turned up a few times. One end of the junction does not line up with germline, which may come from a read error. The CDR3 nucleotides are TGTGCCTGTGACACCGGCCTGGGGGATACGCGGAGCTCCCGGGACACCCGACAGATGTTTTTC. Its translation: CACDTGLGDTRSSRDTRQMFF. The chain combines TRDV2 with TRDJ3; 12 positions agree with TRDD3. Germline V gene sequence: CDR1 GEAIGNYY, CDR2 EKD. This CDR3 is 21 amino acids long.

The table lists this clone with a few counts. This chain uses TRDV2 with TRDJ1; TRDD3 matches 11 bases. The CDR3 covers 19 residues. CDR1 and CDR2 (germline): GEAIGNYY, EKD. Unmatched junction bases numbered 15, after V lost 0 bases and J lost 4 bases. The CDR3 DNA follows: TGTGCCTGTGACACCGCTTCATTTGGGGGATACGCGTTTCGCGATAAACTCATCTTT. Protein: CACDTASFGGYAFRDKLIF.

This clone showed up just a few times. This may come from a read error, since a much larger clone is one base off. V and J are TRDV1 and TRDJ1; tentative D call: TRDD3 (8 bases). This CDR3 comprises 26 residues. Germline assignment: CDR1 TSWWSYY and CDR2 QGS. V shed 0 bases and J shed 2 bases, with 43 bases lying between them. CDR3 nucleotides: TGTGCTCTTGGGGAACTAGATTGGGTGATTTTCCTACGGGGTAGACTGGGGGGTACCGGGACCGATAAACTCATCTTT. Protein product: CALGELDWVIFLRGRLGGTGTDKLIF.

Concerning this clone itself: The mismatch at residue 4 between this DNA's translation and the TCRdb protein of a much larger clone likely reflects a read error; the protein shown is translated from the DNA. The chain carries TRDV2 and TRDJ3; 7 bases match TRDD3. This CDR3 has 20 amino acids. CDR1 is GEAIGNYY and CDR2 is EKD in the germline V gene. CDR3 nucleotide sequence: TGTGCCTGTGGCACCGCTGGGGGCCTGAGAAGCTCCTGGGACACCCGACAGATGTTTTTC. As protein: CACGTAGGLRSSWDTRQMFF.

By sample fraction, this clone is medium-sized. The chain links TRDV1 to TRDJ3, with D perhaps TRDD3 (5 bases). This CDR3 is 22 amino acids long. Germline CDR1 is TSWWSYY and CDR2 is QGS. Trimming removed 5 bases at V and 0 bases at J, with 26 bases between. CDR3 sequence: CALGNILAGDSGVSWDTRQMFF. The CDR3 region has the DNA TGTGCTCTTGGGAATATACTCGCCGGGGACTCCGGAGTCTCCTGGGACACCCGACAGATGTTTTTC.

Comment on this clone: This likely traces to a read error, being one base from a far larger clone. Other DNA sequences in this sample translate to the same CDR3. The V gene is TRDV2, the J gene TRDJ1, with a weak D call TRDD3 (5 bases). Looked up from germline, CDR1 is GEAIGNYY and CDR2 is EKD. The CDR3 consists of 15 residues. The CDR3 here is CACDRVGSSTDKLIF. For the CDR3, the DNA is TGTGCCTGCGACAGAGTGGGGTCCTCCACCGATAAACTCATCTTT.